The following is a T cell receptor (beta chain) sequence with its context. These data are taken from a study of blood T cell repertoires in COVID-19. CDR1 and CDR2 (germline): SGHRS, YFSETQ. The ends lost 4 bases at V and 5 bases at J; junction bases unmatched: 11. The CDR3 spans 15 residues. Repertoires were generated with immunoSEQ multiplex PCR, while TCRdb's copy carries only in-frame clones and drops some. The repertoire holds 400,000 to 500,000 clones, with 86% as singletons. The V gene is TRBV5-1, the J gene TRBJ2-5, with 7 bases identical to TRBD1. The specimen was peripheral blood. The sequence came from a woman younger than 45 with active or convalescent COVID-19. The DNA for the CDR3 is TGCGCCAGCAGCCTAGACCCAGGGGGAAGCGAGACCCAGTACTTC. As protein: CASSLDPGGSETQYF.